The 21 T cell receptor beta chains below were found in one sample sequenced in a study of blood T cells in healthy people across ages. Alongside a J-beta primer mix, a sample-barcoded 5' primer served in a second PCR lasting roughly 7 to 11 cycles. TCRdb re-analysed the 5' RACE reads in MiXCR, keeping a single row per CDR3 protein. This sample carries roughly 410,000 distinct CDR3 sequences, 52% of them seen once, and the ten largest clones take 45% to 60%. The sequencing sample was made of blood. The receptors were sampled from a man aged 55-75 years in good health.

This sequence joins TRBV7-8 and TRBJ2-1, with a weak D call TRBD2 (7 bases). V was cut by 3 bases and J by 6 bases, with 18 bases left in between. This CDR3 is built from 16 residues. The germline V gene encodes CDR1 SGHVS and CDR2 FQNEAQ. Here the CDR3 DNA reads TGTGCCAGCAGCTTGGGCGGGGGCTCTTCTTCCAATGAGCAGTTCTTC. It codes for CASSLGGGSSSNEQFF.

The chain recombines TRBV6-6 with TRBJ1-1, with D hard to call. Germline values: CDR1 MNHNY, CDR2 SVGAGI (reference sequence). Trimming shortened V by 6 bases and J by 5 bases, and 16 bases separated the two germline ends. This CDR3 region has 14 residues. CDR3 nucleotide sequence: TGTGCCAGCAGCCCCATCGGGGTGGGGACTGAAGCTTTCTTT. Protein sequence: CASSPIGVGTEAFF.

V and J are TRBV7-3 and TRBJ1-2, with 8 bases that match TRBD1. Trimming cost V 6 bases and J 7 bases; bases outside gene matches: 7. The CDR3 is 13 residues long. The germline gives CDR1 SGHTA, CDR2 FQGTGA. The CDR3 region has the DNA TGTGCCAGCAGTCCTACGGGACAGGCTGGCTACACCTTC. Amino acid sequence: CASSPTGQAGYTF.

This clonotype was seen only a few times. This rearrangement joins TRBV3-1 to TRBJ2-7; 8 bases map to TRBD1. The end of the DNA fits TRBJ2-5 better, so the J call may be wrong. This CDR3 spans 14 amino acids. Germline CDR1 reads LGHDT; CDR2 reads YNNKEL (reference sequence). The CDR3 region is CASRSQGVGETQYF. The CDR3, as DNA: TGTGCCAGCCGGTCACAGGGGGTTGGAGAGACCCAGTACTTC.

This clonotype has just a few counts. The V and J genes are TRBV29-1 and TRBJ2-5; 8 bases are a match to TRBD2. Losses at the gene ends were 1 base for V and 5 bases for J; bases not matched to a gene: 12. Germline V gene lookup returns CDR1 SQVTM and CDR2 ANQGSEA. The CDR3 has 16 amino acids. The CDR3 DNA sequence: TGCAGCGTTGAAGTAGGATCCAGCGGGAGTTGGGAGACCCAGTACTTC. Translating gives CSVEVGSSGSWETQYF. Complete variable domain (other parts from reference TRBV29-1 and TRBJ2-5): SAVISQKPSRDICQRGTSLTIQCQVDSQVTMMFWYRQQPGQSLTLIATANQGSEATYESGFVIDKFPISRPNLTFSTLTVSNMSPEDSSIYLCSVEVGSSGSWETQYFGPGTRLLVL.

Only a few counts were recorded for this clonotype. This chain uses TRBV20-1 with TRBJ2-5; 8 positions agree with TRBD2. J was trimmed by 1 base and V by 1 base; bases with no gene match: 5. The germline CDR1 and CDR2 sequences are DFQATT and SNEGSKA (reference sequence). This CDR3 is 15 amino acids long. CDR3 sequence reads: CSARVPAGVQETQYF. The CDR3 region has the DNA TGCAGTGCTAGAGTTCCAGCGGGGGTCCAAGAGACCCAGTACTTC.

The chain joins TRBV6-2 or TRBV6-3 to TRBJ2-7, with no clear D. With 4 bases removed from V and 3 bases from J, the gap between germline ends came to 10 bases. Germline V gene sequence: CDR1 MNHEY, CDR2 SVGEGT. The CDR3 contains 13 residues. The chain's CDR3 is CASSCGTVYEQYF. The CDR3 nucleotides are TGTGCCAGCAGTTGCGGTACAGTCTACGAGCAGTACTTC.

This clonotype was seen just once. The V call is TRBV7-2, the J call TRBJ1-2; TRBD1 is a possible D gene (6 bases). From germline, CDR1 is SGHTA and CDR2 FQGNSA. V lost 4 bases to trimming and J lost 3 bases, with 12 bases between them. The CDR3 runs to 14 residues. The CDR3 DNA reads as TGTGCCAGCAGCTACCGGACAGATTACTATGGCTACACCTTC. The encoded protein is CASSYRTDYYGYTF.

This clonotype was detected a few times. This rearrangement joins TRBV2 to TRBJ2-4; 7 nucleotides line up with TRBD2. TRBJ2-7 matches the DNA end more closely, so the J call is doubtful. The length of the CDR3 is 14 residues. Germline V lookup: CDR1 SNHLY, CDR2 FYNNEI. In nucleotides, the CDR3 is TGTGCCAGCAGTGAAGGGACTAGGAGCGGCGAGCAGTACTTC. Translating it yields CASSEGTRSGEQYF.

The chain has TRBV7-2 and TRBJ2-7; 9 nucleotides align to TRBD1. V shed 5 bases and J 8 bases; nucleotides not matched to a gene: 7. The CDR3 has 13 amino acids. Germline CDR1 SGHTA, CDR2 FQGNSA. This CDR3 reads CASSGRDRDKQYF. The CDR3 DNA sequence: TGTGCCAGCAGCGGACGGGACAGGGATAAGCAGTACTTC.

V is TRBV29-1 and J is TRBJ2-7, with 7 bases that match TRBD1. Per germline, CDR1 SQVTM and CDR2 ANQGSEA. V gave up 2 bases and J gave up 1 base; unmatched junction bases: 2. The CDR3 has 13 amino acids. This CDR3 is CSVEQGDSYEQYF. The CDR3 DNA reads TGCAGCGTTGAACAGGGGGATTCCTACGAGCAGTACTTC.

This chain uses TRBV6-1 with TRBJ1-6, with 9 bases aligning to TRBD1. The CDR3 covers 15 residues. V dropped 10 bases and J dropped 0; count of bases not matched to a gene: 4. CDR1 and CDR2 (germline): MNHNS, SASEGT. This CDR3 is CANGQGRSYNSPLHF. In DNA, the CDR3 is TGTGCCAACGGACAGGGGCGCTCCTATAATTCACCCCTCCACTTT.

CDR3 protein: CASLLGAGSNTGELFF. CDR3 coding DNA: TGTGCCAGCCTCCTCGGGGCAGGCTCGAACACCGGGGAGCTGTTTTTT. The chain uses TRBV12-3 or TRBV12-4 and TRBJ2-2; D is perhaps TRBD1 or TRBD2 (5 bases each). This CDR3 has 16 amino acids. V was clipped by 8 bases and J by 0 bases, with 16 bases between them.

The chain couples TRBV5-1 to TRBJ1-4; D remains unclear. The germline V gene has CDR1 SGHRS and CDR2 YFSETQ. This CDR3 is built from 13 residues. Between the trimmed V and J ends, which lost 6 bases and 6 bases, there was a span of 12 bases. CDR3 DNA sequence: TGCGCCAGCACCACTGGGTGGGATGAAAAACTGTTTTTT. Protein product: CASTTGWDEKLFF.

The chain is built from TRBV2 and TRBJ2-1, with 11 bases fitting TRBD2. Germline V gene data show CDR1 as SNHLY and CDR2 as FYNNEI. The CDR3 sequence is 17 residues long. J gave up 0 bases and V 8 bases, and 9 bases lay outside the gene matches. This chain's CDR3 is CASQSSGGFSSYNEQFF. The CDR3 bases are TGTGCCAGCCAGTCTAGCGGGGGGTTTAGCTCCTACAATGAGCAGTTCTTC.

The gene calls are TRBV14 and TRBJ2-5; TRBD1 agrees at 7 bases. The V gene end was trimmed by 1 base and the J gene end by 5 bases; junction bases not matched to a gene: 25. This CDR3 comprises 21 residues. Germline lookup yields CDR1 SGHDN and CDR2 FVKESK. CDR3: CASSQGSFQGGGSPRLETQYF. The CDR3 DNA reads as TGTGCCAGCAGCCAAGGATCCTTTCAAGGGGGCGGATCCCCAAGGCTCGAGACCCAGTACTTC.

Points on this clonotype: This may stem from a read error, because a much larger clone lies one nucleotide away. The gene calls are TRBV20-1 and TRBJ2-5; TRBD2 is a possible D gene (6 bases). The J call may be wrong; the DNA end is better matched by TRBJ2-7. Germline V gives CDR1 DFQATT, CDR2 SNEGSKA (reference sequence). The CDR3 consists of 13 residues. In DNA, the CDR3 is TGCAGTGCTGATCTAGCGAGCGGTGGCGAGCAGTACTTC. Translation: CSADLASGGEQYF.

The rearrangement uses TRBV28 and TRBJ2-7; 9 nucleotides match TRBD2. Near its end, the DNA agrees better with TRBJ2-5, so the J call may be wrong. The CDR3 is made up of 15 amino acids. Germline CDR1 and CDR2: MDHEN and SYDVKM. The CDR3 DNA is TGTGCCAGCTCGGGGGTAGCGGGAGAGATTGAGACCCAGTACTTC. It is translated as CASSGVAGEIETQYF.

V gene TRBV10-3 combines with J gene TRBJ2-5; 9 nucleotides line up with TRBD1. The CDR3 has 15 amino acids. Germline V CDR1 and CDR2: ENHRY, SYGVKD. V was clipped by 7 bases and J by 5 bases; unmatched bases: 11. The CDR3 DNA is TGTGCCATCAAGGAGGCGGGACAGGGTAGGGAGACCCAGTACTTC. Residues: CAIKEAGQGRETQYF.

This clonotype was counted a few times. This chain uses TRBV5-1 with TRBJ1-4; TRBD1 might be the D (6 bases). Germline values: CDR1 SGHRS, CDR2 YFSETQ. The CDR3 covers 15 residues. With 4 bases removed from V and 5 bases from J, the gap between germline ends came to 15 bases. The CDR3 DNA reads TGCGCCAGCAGCCGTTCGGGGGCCGGAAATGAAAAACTGTTTTTT. It codes for CASSRSGAGNEKLFF. Full variable domain (remainder filled in from reference TRBV5-1 and TRBJ1-4): KAGVTQTPRYLIKTRGQQVTLSCSPISGHRSVSWYQQTPGQGLQFLFEYFSETQRNKGNFPGRFSGRQFSNSRSEMNVSTLELGDSALYLCASSRSGAGNEKLFFGSGTQLSVL.

This chain uses TRBV12-3 or TRBV12-4 with TRBJ2-2; D may be TRBD1 (5 bases). V lost 2 bases, J lost 13 bases, and 14 bases lay in between. The CDR3 totals 13 residues. The CDR3 DNA follows: TGTGCCAGCAGTTTATCAAGGACACCCGGGCTGTTTTTT. This translates into CASSLSRTPGLFF.